This T cell receptor (beta chain) was recorded in a study of blood T cell repertoires in COVID-19. There are 14 residues in the CDR3. V shed 7 bases and J shed 0 bases, with 10 bases lying between them. CDR1 is SNHLY and CDR2 is FYNNEI in the germline V gene. Repertoires were generated with immunoSEQ multiplex PCR, while TCRdb's copy carries only in-frame clones and drops some. The sample yields about 220,000 clones, nearly 90% seen once. The receptor was isolated from a young man who had been exposed to COVID-19. The chain combines TRBV2 with TRBJ2-1; D not certain. The sequencing sample was made of PBMCs or T cells enriched from blood (not recorded which). Written as DNA, the CDR3 is TGTGCCAGCAACGGATACAGCTCCTACAATGAGCAGTTCTTC. Protein product: CASNGYSSYNEQFF.